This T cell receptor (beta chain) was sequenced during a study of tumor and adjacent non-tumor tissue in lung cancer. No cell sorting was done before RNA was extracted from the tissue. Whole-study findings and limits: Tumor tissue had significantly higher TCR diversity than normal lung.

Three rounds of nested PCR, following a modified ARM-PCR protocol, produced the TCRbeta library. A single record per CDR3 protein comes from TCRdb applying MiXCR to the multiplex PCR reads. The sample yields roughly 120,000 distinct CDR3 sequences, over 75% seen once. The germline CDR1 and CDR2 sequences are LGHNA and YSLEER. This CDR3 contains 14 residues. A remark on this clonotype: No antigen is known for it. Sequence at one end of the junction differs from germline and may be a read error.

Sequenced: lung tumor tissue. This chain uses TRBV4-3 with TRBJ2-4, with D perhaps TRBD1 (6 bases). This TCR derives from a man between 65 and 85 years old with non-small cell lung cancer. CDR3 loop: CASSQTGARNIQYF. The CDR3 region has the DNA TGCGCCAGCAGCCAGACAGGAGCCAGAAACATTCAATACTTC.